What follows describes a single T cell receptor (beta chain). This clonotype was detected many times. The specificity of this receptor is unknown. Within one base of it there is no much larger clone, and no base qualities were kept. The data belong to a study of breast tumors, draining lymph nodes, adjacent tissues (dated by TCRdb to the mid-2010s). Broadly, across the study: Breast cancer patients provided tumor, adjacent nontumor tissue and axillary lymph nodes, and the study compared the TCR beta repertoires across these three sources. In human breast cancer, the study set out to assess how tumor, surrounding tissue and draining lymph node repertoires relate to one another and whether T cells might be exchanged between them. What the work shows at the level of the full study, not this receptor alone: The data were judged consistent with most tumor T cells deriving from the lymph node and then expanding within tumor tissue. The similarity between tumor and nontumor tissue repertoires was significantly greater in luminal-like breast cancer than in basal-like breast cancer. Tumors showed preferential V and J gene usage, and their T-cell repertoire diversity fell below that of lymph nodes yet above that of nontumor tissue. Rather than being directly demonstrated, the conclusion that tumor T cells originate in lymph nodes was presented as consistent with a hypothesis.

The listed sequencing device is Illumina HiSeq 2000. Multiplex PCR amplification was used to build the TCR beta chain libraries. The amplified TCR beta chain products were analyzed by high-throughput sequencing. The public reads were reanalyzed by TCRdb: fastp trimming at Q25, MiXCR alignment, in-frame beta chains only. Every entry covers one CDR3 protein and lists the most common genes and DNA from its rows. The sample includes 200,000 to 250,000 distinct CDR3 sequences, with roughly a third observed a single time. The ten largest account for approximately 3.6% of the sample. The lymph node samples were taken from the axillary draining lymph nodes of breast cancer patients. The sequenced material came from axillary lymph node tissue. This sequence was found in a female donor with breast cancer. Some clones in this sample may be carry-over from other donors' samples.

DNA sequence: TGCAGTGCTAGTGACCCCTCCTCAGGGCGCTATGGCTACACCTTC. Its protein is CSASDPSSGRYGYTF. The sequence is built from TRBV20-1 and TRBJ1-2; TRBD1 is possibly the D segment (5 matching bases). V loses 3 bases, J loses 4 bases, and the germline ends lie 18 bases apart. Reading the germline V gene (reference sequence) gives CDR1 DFQATT and CDR2 SNEGSKA. Including the terminal cysteine and phenylalanine, the CDR3 comprises 15 residues. Here the CDR3 DNA is all that survives: 45 bases in frame from base 1.